The next 29 T cell receptor beta chains were all read from a single sample in a study of metastatic and nonmetastatic thyroid tumors. Thyroid surgery was performed in patients who had received no treatment beforehand. TCRdb re-analyzed the PCR reads using MiXCR. The sample holds 15,000 to 20,000 clones, around an eighth seen once. Sequencing was done on a sample of tumor tissue. The receptors were gathered from a female donor with papillary thyroid cancer or a benign thyroid nodule (not recorded which). Some clones in this sample may be carry-over from other donors' samples.

This clone was seen ten or more times. The rearrangement uses TRBV7-2 and TRBJ2-3, with 7 bases aligning to TRBD1. Looked up from germline, CDR1 is SGHTA and CDR2 is FQGNSA. Losses at the gene ends were 5 bases for V and 4 bases for J; bases not matched to a gene: 12. This CDR3 comprises 16 residues. This CDR3 is CASSTLDRAFPDTQYF. DNA of the CDR3: TGTGCCAGCAGCACCCTCGACAGGGCGTTCCCAGATACGCAGTATTTT. The whole variable domain, filled in from reference TRBV7-2 and TRBJ2-3, reads GAGVSQSPSNKVTEKGKDVELRCDPISGHTALYWYRQSLGQGLEFLIYFQGNSAPDKSGLPSDRFSAERTGGSVSTLTIQRTQQEDSAVYLCASSTLDRAFPDTQYFGPGTRLTVL.

This clone was found many times. The chain joins TRBV11-2 to TRBJ2-3, with TRBD1 matching 8 bases. The CDR3 consists of 16 residues. With 1 base clipped from V and 4 bases from J, the junction kept 7 bases outside the gene matches. Germline assignment: CDR1 SGHAT and CDR2 FQNNGV. The CDR3 nucleotides read TGTGCCAGCAGCTTAGTGGCAGGGGGCTGGGCAGATACGCAGTATTTT. Translation: CASSLVAGGWADTQYF.

This clone was observed many times. The rearrangement links TRBV5-1 to TRBJ2-1; tentative D call: TRBD2 (5 bases). The CDR3 is 13 amino acids. Trimming took 4 bases from V and 3 from J, leaving 8 bases between them. Germline assignment: CDR1 SGHRS and CDR2 YFSETQ. CDR3 amino acids: CASSPGDYNEQFF. The CDR3 coding sequence is TGCGCCAGCAGCCCCGGGGACTACAATGAGCAGTTCTTC.

This clone has a handful of counts. A much larger clone lies one base from this, so it may be a read error. The conserved closing phenylalanine or tryptophan is absent in this CDR3, likely reflecting a read error. No DNA is shown, since the ends of the CDR3 on it are uncertain; the CDR3 is the one TCRdb lists. This chain joins TRBV7-2 and TRBJ2-1; TRBD2, the table's D call, lacks a check against the DNA. Germline V gene lookup returns CDR1 SGHTA and CDR2 FQGNSA. The CDR3 sequence runs 12 residues, both termini included. CDR3 in amino acids: CASGSDYSGNYL.

This chain links TRBV11-2 with TRBJ1-5, with 8 bases lining up with TRBD1. This CDR3 has 13 residues. Trimming removed 5 bases from V and 6 bases from J; junction bases left unmatched: 3. Germline V lookup: CDR1 SGHAT, CDR2 FQNNGV. The CDR3 here is CASSQGTGQPQHF. CDR3 sequence (DNA): TGTGCCAGCAGCCAAGGGACAGGTCAGCCCCAGCATTTT.

This clone was counted at least ten times. The chain combines TRBV7-2 with TRBJ2-5, with TRBD1 as a possible D gene (5 bases). Germline V gives CDR1 SGHTA, CDR2 FQGNSA. With 1 base removed from V and 6 bases from J, the gap between germline ends came to 18 bases. The CDR3 spans 16 residues. The CDR3 region is CASSLGNPQGFKTQYF. DNA of the CDR3: TGTGCCAGCAGCTTAGGGAACCCTCAGGGCTTTAAGACCCAGTACTTC.

This clone has a count of ten or more. The rearrangement uses TRBV6-1 and TRBJ2-7; maybe TRBD2 (7 bases). Germline CDR1 and CDR2: MNHNS and SASEGT. The CDR3 contains 15 residues. Trimming left V 10 bases short and J 3 bases short, with 22 bases between. The CDR3, as DNA: TGTGCCATCCTAGGGGGGGGGGGGCTCAGCTACGAGCAGTACTTC. It is translated as CAILGGGGLSYEQYF.

There are many counts of this clone. V usage is TRBV12-3 or TRBV12-4 and J usage is TRBJ1-5; tentatively, D is TRBD1 (5 bases). The V gene lost 0 bases and the J gene lost 4 bases, with 13 bases spanning the gap. This CDR3 contains 16 residues. In DNA form, the CDR3 reads TGTGCCAGCAGTTTAGCTCCGGGCGGGGGAAATCAGCCCCAGCATTTT. Translating gives CASSLAPGGGNQPQHF.

This clone showed up many times. The V gene is TRBV28, the J gene TRBJ2-1, with D possibly being TRBD1 or TRBD2 (5 bases each). The CDR3 has 16 amino acids. Looked up from germline, CDR1 is MDHEN and CDR2 is SYDVKM. CDR3 coding DNA: TGTGCAACAAAAACTGAGGGGCTAGGCACCTACAATGAGCAGTTCTTC. This encodes CATKTEGLGTYNEQFF.

This clone has a count of ten or more. A much larger clone differs from this one at a single base, so this may be a read error. CDR3 loop: CASSLARAQSRVTF. The CDR3 DNA follows: TGTGCCAGCAGTTTAGCCCGGGCCCAATCGCGGGTCACCTTC. The V gene is TRBV28, the J gene TRBJ1-2, with D uncertain. The CDR3 has 14 residues. Trimming removed 2 bases at V and 13 bases at J, with 20 bases between. CDR1 is MDHEN, CDR2 SYDVKM, per germline.

This clone was seen many times. V usage is TRBV29-1 and J usage is TRBJ2-5, with a possible D match to TRBD1 (6 bases). This CDR3 is built from 11 residues. The ends were cut back, 8 bases at V and 5 bases at J, with 12 bases in the middle. From germline, CDR1 is SQVTM and CDR2 ANQGSEA. In DNA, the CDR3 is TGCAGCTACGCGAGGGGGGAGACCCAGTACTTC. Protein: CSYARGETQYF.

Ten or more counts support this clone. The chain carries TRBV9 and TRBJ2-7, with TRBD1 matching over 9 bases. The length of the CDR3 is 16 residues. Germline V CDR1 and CDR2: SGDLS, YYNGEE. The junction had 10 bases not matched to a gene; V was cut back by 1 base and J by 5 bases. The CDR3 region has the DNA TGTGCCAGCAGCGTAACCCCGGGACAGGGTCGTGACGAGCAGTACTTC. It is translated as CASSVTPGQGRDEQYF. Supplemented by reference TRBV9 and TRBJ2-7, the full variable domain reads DSGVTQTPKHLITATGQRVTLRCSPRSGDLSVYWYQQSLDQGLQFLIQYYNGEERAKGNILERFSAQQFPDLHSELNLSSLELGDSALYFCASSVTPGQGRDEQYFGPGTRLTVT.

In its sample, this clone was seen many times. The J gene is TRBJ1-1, the V gene TRBV5-6, with 7 bases lining up with TRBD1. The CDR3 spans 13 residues. Unmatched junction bases numbered 5, after V lost 4 bases and J lost 5 bases. The germline V gene has CDR1 SGHDT and CDR2 YYEEEE. The CDR3 coding sequence is TGTGCCAGCAGCCCAGGGGGGGGGACTGAAGCTTTCTTT. Translating it yields CASSPGGGTEAFF.

By proportion, this clone is medium-sized. The chain uses TRBV19 and TRBJ1-5; 7 bases fit TRBD1. The junction had 3 bases not matched to a gene; V was cut back by 3 bases and J by 7 bases. CDR1 and CDR2 from the germline V gene are LNHDA and SQIVND (reference sequence). The CDR3 is 13 amino acids. CDR3: CASSIAGGQPQHF. The CDR3 region has the DNA TGTGCCAGTAGTATTGCAGGGGGACAGCCCCAGCATTTT.

This clone was detected ten times or more. The V and J genes are TRBV5-1 and TRBJ2-1; 10 nucleotides align to TRBD2. This CDR3 comprises 14 residues. From germline, CDR1 is SGHRS and CDR2 YFSETQ. With 0 bases clipped from V and 8 bases from J, the junction kept 2 bases outside the gene matches. The CDR3 DNA follows: TGCGCCAGCAGCTTGGACCTAGCGGGAGATGAGCAGTTCTTC. This codes for CASSLDLAGDEQFF.

The genes are TRBV7-9 and TRBJ2-7; D uncertain. V dropped 1 base and J dropped 3 bases, with 7 bases sitting between them. The length of the CDR3 is 13 residues. Germline V CDR1 and CDR2: SEHNR, FQNEAQ (reference sequence). CDR3 in DNA: TGTGCCAGCAGCTTAGACCCCGGCTACGAGCAGTACTTC. This sequence encodes CASSLDPGYEQYF.

This clone was recorded many times. V gene TRBV18 combines with J gene TRBJ2-5, with 11 bases that match TRBD1. This CDR3 region has 16 residues. J lost 1 base, V lost 2 bases, and 3 bases had no gene match. The germline CDR1 and CDR2 sequences are KGHSH and LQKENI. The CDR3 is CASSPSGQGVQETQYF. In DNA form, the CDR3 reads TGTGCCAGCTCACCATCGGGACAGGGGGTCCAAGAGACCCAGTACTTC.

Many counts were recorded for this clone. CDR3 in DNA: TGTGCCAGCAGTGAGGGGCGCGCCACGGGACCGCCACCCACCTTC. It translates to CASSEGRATGPPPTF. The chain uses TRBV28 and TRBJ1-2; D is possibly TRBD1 (5 bases). Germline lookup yields CDR1 MDHEN and CDR2 SYDVKM. V was clipped by 5 bases and J by 13 bases, with 26 bases between them. The CDR3 covers 15 residues.

As for this clone: A much larger clone differs by one base, so this may be a read error. V and J are TRBV18 and TRBJ1-1; 8 nucleotides match TRBD1. Germline V gives CDR1 KGHSH, CDR2 LQKENI. This CDR3 has 16 residues. V lost 3 bases, J lost 3 bases, and 9 bases stayed unmatched. The CDR3 loop is CASSPLPPGQDTEAFF. The CDR3 DNA sequence: TGTGCCAGCTCACCCTTACCTCCGGGACAGGACACTGAAGCTTTCTTT.

V gene TRBV5-1 combines with J gene TRBJ1-3, with D hard to call. CDR3 length equals 17 residues. CDR1 and CDR2 (germline): SGHRS, YFSETQ. Trimming removed 0 bases at V and 0 bases at J, with 13 bases between. CDR3 region: CASSLEGGSGSGNTIYF. Written as DNA, the CDR3 is TGCGCCAGCAGCTTGGAGGGAGGGTCCGGCTCTGGAAACACCATATATTTT.

V is TRBV28 and J is TRBJ2-2, with 10 nucleotides matching TRBD2. There are 15 residues in the CDR3. Germline-derived CDR1 and CDR2 are MDHEN and SYDVKM. V lost 3 bases and J lost 7; bases outside the gene matches: 5. The CDR3 loop reads CASSLNSGRGGELFF. DNA for the CDR3: TGTGCCAGCAGTTTGAACAGCGGGAGGGGCGGGGAGCTGTTTTTT. The variable domain in full, completed from reference TRBV28 and TRBJ2-2, reads DVKVTQSSRYLVKRTGEKVFLECVQDMDHENMFWYRQDPGLGLRLIYFSYDVKMKEKGDIPEGYSVSREKKERFSLILESASTNQTSMYLCASSLNSGRGGELFFGEGSRLTVL.

A few counts support this clone. This sequence joins TRBV5-1 and TRBJ1-5; a weak D match, TRBD1 (6 bases). Between the trimmed V and J ends, which lost 0 bases and 4 bases, there was a span of 14 bases. The germline V gene has CDR1 SGHRS and CDR2 YFSETQ. This CDR3 contains 16 residues. The CDR3 DNA reads as TGCGCCAGCAGCTTGGTTCCCGGACAGATAAATCAGCCCCAGCATTTT. It yields the protein CASSLVPGQINQPQHF. The full variable domain, completed using reference TRBV5-1 and TRBJ1-5, is KAGVTQTPRYLIKTRGQQVTLSCSPISGHRSVSWYQQTPGQGLQFLFEYFSETQRNKGNFPGRFSGRQFSNSRSEMNVSTLELGDSALYLCASSLVPGQINQPQHFGDGTRLSIL.

This clone was picked up many times. The sample holds other DNA sequences that translate to the same CDR3. CDR3 DNA: TGTGCCAGCAGCCGAACCGAGGACAGATACGAGCAGTACTTC. Translation gives CASSRTEDRYEQYF. This chain links TRBV6-1 with TRBJ2-7; TRBD1 might be the D (6 bases). V was pared by 6 bases and J by 4 bases, with 16 bases between. Germline CDR1 MNHNS, CDR2 SASEGT. The CDR3 extends over 14 amino acids.

This clone was seen at least ten times. A much larger clonotype is one base distant, so this may be a read error. This specimen includes other DNA sequences encoding the same CDR3. This sequence joins TRBV24-1 and TRBJ1-2, with no clear D. CDR1 and CDR2 from the germline V gene are KGHDR and SFDVKD. This CDR3 has 12 amino acids. DNA of the CDR3: TGTGCCACCAGTGATCCTAACTATGGCTACACCTTT. It yields the protein CATSDPNYGYTF.

This clone was picked up many times. The chain employs TRBV3-1 and TRBJ2-1; 7 bases are shared with TRBD1. V shed 3 bases and J 12 bases; nucleotides not matched to a gene: 8. The CDR3 runs to 13 residues. Per germline, CDR1 LGHDT and CDR2 YNNKEL (reference sequence). The CDR3: CASSQRYRDRQFF. The CDR3 DNA follows: TGTGCCAGCAGCCAGCGTTATCGGGACAGGCAGTTCTTC.

The table lists this clone with a few counts. A much larger clone sits a single nucleotide away, making a read error possible. Other DNA sequences in the sample encode the same CDR3. The chain uses TRBV12-3 or TRBV12-4 and TRBJ1-5; D ambiguous. The CDR3 totals 12 residues. Trimming stripped 6 bases from V and 5 bases from J, with 8 bases between. The CDR3 sequence is CASSPEDQPQHF. The CDR3 coding sequence is TGTGCCAGCAGCCCAGAGGATCAGCCCCAGCATTTT.

Sample share makes this clone medium-sized. The chain uses TRBV2 and TRBJ1-6; perhaps TRBD1 as D (5 bases). The CDR3 extends over 14 amino acids. Germline CDR1 is SNHLY and CDR2 is FYNNEI. V was pared by 1 base and J by 8 bases, with 9 bases between. CDR3 sequence reads: CASSEDIRDSPLHF. The CDR3 DNA sequence: TGTGCCAGCAGTGAAGATATCAGGGATTCACCCCTCCACTTT. Filled out from reference TRBV2 and TRBJ1-6, the complete variable domain reads EPEVTQTPSHQVTQMGQEVILRCVPISNHLYFYWYRQILGQKVEFLVSFYNNEISEKSEIFDDQFSVERPDGSNFTLKIRSTKLEDSAMYFCASSEDIRDSPLHFGNGTRLTVT.

This chain links TRBV7-3 with TRBJ1-6; D gene ambiguous. The CDR3 totals 11 residues. Germline V lookup: CDR1 SGHTA, CDR2 FQGTGA. Trimming left V 5 bases short and J 7 bases short, with 3 bases between. CDR3 bases: TGTGCCAGCAGCAGGAATTCACCCCTCCACTTT. Amino acid sequence: CASSRNSPLHF.

This clone came up many times. The same CDR3 is also encoded by other DNA sequences in this sample. The chain recombines TRBV7-2 with TRBJ1-3; D not certain. Trimming shortened V by 2 bases and J by 0 bases, and 8 bases separated the two germline ends. This CDR3 region has 15 residues. CDR1 and CDR2 from the germline V gene are SGHTA and FQGNSA. This CDR3 reads CASSLQRDSGNTIYF. The CDR3 DNA sequence: TGTGCCAGCAGCTTACAACGGGACTCTGGAAACACCATATATTTT.